The 14 T cell receptor beta chains listed next were all sequenced from one sample in a study of T cell repertoires in cytomegalovirus infection. No antigen has been identified for these receptors. TCRdb itself ran the reads through MiXCR, one entry per CDR3 protein. The data hold about 740,000 distinct CDR3 sequences, with 33% observed a single time. The material sequenced was cultured PBMCs, taken from culture after CMV antigen stimulation. The receptors here all came from a human donor in good health (CMV status not recorded). Some clones in this sample may be carry-over from other donors' samples.

The genes are TRBV6-2 or TRBV6-3 and TRBJ1-2, with D perhaps matching TRBD1 (5 bases). The CDR3 loop spans 12 amino acids. V was pared by 0 bases and J by 6 bases, with 5 bases between. The germline gives CDR1 MNHEY, CDR2 SVGEGT. CDR3 in DNA: TGTGCCAGCAGTTACTCACAGGATGGCTACACCTTC. It encodes CASSYSQDGYTF.

This clonotype has ten or more counts. The V and J genes are TRBV7-9 and TRBJ1-1; D is perhaps TRBD1 (6 bases). The germline CDR1 and CDR2 sequences are SEHNR and FQNEAQ (reference sequence). The CDR3 is 12 residues long. Trimming removed 6 bases at V and 5 bases at J, with 10 bases between. CDR3: CASSPGTTEAFF. Here the CDR3 DNA reads TGTGCCAGCAGTCCCGGGACAACTGAAGCTTTCTTT.

This clonotype was detected a few times. The chain joins TRBV12-3 or TRBV12-4 to TRBJ2-7, with D perhaps assigned TRBD1 or TRBD2 (5 bases each). Trimming stripped 3 bases from V and 3 bases from J, with 9 bases between. The CDR3 is 13 residues long. The CDR3 loop reads CASSFQGDYEQYF. The CDR3 DNA follows: TGTGCCAGCAGTTTTCAGGGAGACTACGAGCAGTACTTC.

This rearrangement joins TRBV6-2 or TRBV6-3 to TRBJ2-7; D remains ambiguous. The ends were cut back, 0 bases at V and 0 bases at J, with 9 bases in the middle. Germline V CDR1 and CDR2: MNHEY, SVGEGT. The CDR3 extends over 15 amino acids. The CDR3 spells CASSYSTRNSYEQYF. The CDR3 region has the DNA TGTGCCAGCAGTTACTCGACGAGGAACTCCTACGAGCAGTACTTC.

The chain employs TRBV6-5 and TRBJ2-1; D call uncertain. Trimming pared 6 bases from V and 12 bases from J, leaving 12 bases between. The CDR3 runs to 11 residues. Germline V gene data show CDR1 as MNHEY and CDR2 as SVGAGI. CDR3 in DNA: TGTGCCAGCAGCGCCGGCGTTAGGCAGTTCTTC. This gives the protein CASSAGVRQFF.

The chain recombines TRBV20-1 with TRBJ2-4; 11 nucleotides align to TRBD2. The germline V gene encodes CDR1 DFQATT and CDR2 SNEGSKA (reference sequence). This CDR3 is 15 amino acids long. The V segment lost 3 bases and the J segment 6 bases; nucleotides outside the gene matches: 7. The CDR3 coding sequence is TGCAGTGCTAGTGAGGGTAGCGGGAGGGGAAACATTCAGTACTTC. This translates into CSASEGSGRGNIQYF.

This chain links TRBV24-1 with TRBJ1-5, with a weak D call TRBD1 (6 bases). CDR1 and CDR2 (germline): KGHDR, SFDVKD. The CDR3 consists of 15 residues. V was clipped by 3 bases and J by 0 bases, with 8 bases between them. DNA for the CDR3: TGTGCCACCAGTGATGGACAGTATAGCAATCAGCCCCAGCATTTT. Protein: CATSDGQYSNQPQHF.

In its sample, this clonotype was seen once. The chain recombines TRBV7-9 with TRBJ2-3; TRBD1 matches at 8 bases. The CDR3 totals 14 residues. V was pared by 7 bases and J by 1 base, with 4 bases of the junction left unmatched. Germline CDR1 SEHNR, CDR2 FQNEAQ (reference sequence). The CDR3 protein is CASNPGQGTDTQYF. The CDR3 nucleotides are TGTGCCAGCAACCCGGGACAGGGCACAGATACGCAGTATTTT.

Only a few counts were recorded for this clonotype. The rearrangement uses TRBV19 and TRBJ2-1; 9 bases agree with TRBD2. CDR3 length equals 14 residues. Germline V gene lookup returns CDR1 LNHDA and CDR2 SQIVND (reference sequence). Trimming took 4 bases from V and 5 from J; bases not matched to a gene: 3. CDR3: CASSKLAGNNEQFF. CDR3 bases: TGTGCCAGTAGTAAGCTAGCGGGAAACAATGAGCAGTTCTTC.

This clonotype was counted many times. The CDR3: CASSFGTGDQPQHF. The CDR3 DNA reads TGTGCCAGCAGTTTCGGGACAGGCGATCAGCCCCAGCATTTT. The rearrangement links TRBV12-3 or TRBV12-4 to TRBJ1-5; 8 bases line up with TRBD1. This CDR3 has 14 residues. Trimming removed 3 bases from V and 5 bases from J; junction bases left unmatched: 3.

This clonotype was seen only a few times. The V and J genes are TRBV10-2 and TRBJ2-1, with 10 bases matching TRBD2. Germline V gene data show CDR1 as WSHSY and CDR2 as SAAADI. The CDR3 runs to 16 residues. J gave up 7 bases and V 8 bases, and 14 bases lay outside the gene matches. CDR3: CASVVVSGRSWNEQFF. The CDR3 DNA sequence: TGCGCCAGCGTGGTAGTTAGCGGGAGGTCTTGGAATGAGCAGTTCTTC.

The chain has TRBV24-1 and TRBJ2-3; the D is unclear. This CDR3 is 13 amino acids long. The germline CDR1 and CDR2 sequences are KGHDR and SFDVKD. Deletions cut 0 bases from V and 6 bases from J, with 6 bases between. CDR3 protein: CATSDLDRDTQYF. The CDR3 bases are TGTGCCACCAGTGATTTGGACCGGGATACGCAGTATTTT.

V and J are TRBV16 and TRBJ2-1; D not resolved. The CDR3 length is 11 residues. CDR1 and CDR2 (germline): KGHSY, FQNENV. Trimming took 4 bases from V and 15 from J, leaving 13 bases between them. The CDR3 DNA reads as TGTGCCAGCAGCCGTACCGGGCCGGCGTTCTTC. Amino acid sequence: CASSRTGPAFF.

The chain is built from TRBV12-3 or TRBV12-4 and TRBJ1-2; D may be TRBD1 (5 bases). The V end was cut by 6 bases, the J end by 0 bases, with 11 bases between. The CDR3 spans 14 residues. In DNA form, the CDR3 reads TGTGCCAGCAGCCAACAGGAGGCTAACTATGGCTACACCTTC. Its translation is CASSQQEANYGYTF.